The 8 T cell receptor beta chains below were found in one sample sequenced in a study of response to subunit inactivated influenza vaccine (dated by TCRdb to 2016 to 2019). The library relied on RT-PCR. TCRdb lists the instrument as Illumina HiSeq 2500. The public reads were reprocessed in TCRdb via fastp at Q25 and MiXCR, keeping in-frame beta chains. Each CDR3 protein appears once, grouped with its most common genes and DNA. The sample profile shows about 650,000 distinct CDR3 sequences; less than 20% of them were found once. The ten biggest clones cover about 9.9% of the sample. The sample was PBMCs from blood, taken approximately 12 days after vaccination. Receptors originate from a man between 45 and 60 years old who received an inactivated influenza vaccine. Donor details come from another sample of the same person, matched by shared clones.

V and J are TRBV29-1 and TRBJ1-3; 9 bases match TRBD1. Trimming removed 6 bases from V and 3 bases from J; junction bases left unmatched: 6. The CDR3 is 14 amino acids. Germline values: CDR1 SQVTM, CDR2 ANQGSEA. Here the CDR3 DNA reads TGCAGCGTGCAGGGGACAGGGATTGGAAACACCATATATTTT. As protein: CSVQGTGIGNTIYF.

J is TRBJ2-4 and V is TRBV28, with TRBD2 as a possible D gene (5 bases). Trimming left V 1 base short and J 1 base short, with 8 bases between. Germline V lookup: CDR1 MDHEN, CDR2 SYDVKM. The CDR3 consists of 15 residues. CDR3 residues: CASSLFSAAKNIQYF. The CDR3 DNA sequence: TGTGCCAGCAGTTTATTTAGCGCGGCCAAAAACATTCAGTACTTC.

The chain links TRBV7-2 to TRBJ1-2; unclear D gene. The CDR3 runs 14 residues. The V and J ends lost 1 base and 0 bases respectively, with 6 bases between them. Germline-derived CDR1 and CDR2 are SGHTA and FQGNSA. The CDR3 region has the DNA TGTGCCAGCAGCTTAGTTATCTCTAACTATGGCTACACCTTC. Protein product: CASSLVISNYGYTF.

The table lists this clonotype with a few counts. DNA of the CDR3: TGTGCCAGCAGCTTAGCGCAGGGGGCGGGAGAGTTCTACAATGAGCAGTTCTTC. Protein sequence: CASSLAQGAGEFYNEQFF. V usage is TRBV7-8 and J usage is TRBJ2-1, with D possibly TRBD1 on 8 matching bases. Per the germline V gene, CDR1 is SGHVS and CDR2 is FQNEAQ. The V end lost 0 bases, the J end lost 3 bases, and 18 bases lay between the germline ends. The CDR3 covers 18 residues.

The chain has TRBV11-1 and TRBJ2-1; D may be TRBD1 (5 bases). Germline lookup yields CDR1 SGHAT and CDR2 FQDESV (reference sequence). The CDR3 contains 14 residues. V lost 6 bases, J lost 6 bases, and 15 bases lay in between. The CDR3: CASRPRALGNEQFF. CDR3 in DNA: TGTGCCAGCAGACCCAGGGCCTTAGGCAATGAGCAGTTCTTC.

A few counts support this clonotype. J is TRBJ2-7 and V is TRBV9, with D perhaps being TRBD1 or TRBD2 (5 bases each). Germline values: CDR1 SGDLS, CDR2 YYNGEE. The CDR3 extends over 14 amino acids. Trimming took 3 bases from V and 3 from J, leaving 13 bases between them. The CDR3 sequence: CASSARDLNYEQYF. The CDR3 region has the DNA TGTGCCAGCAGCGCCCGGGACCTAAACTACGAGCAGTACTTC.

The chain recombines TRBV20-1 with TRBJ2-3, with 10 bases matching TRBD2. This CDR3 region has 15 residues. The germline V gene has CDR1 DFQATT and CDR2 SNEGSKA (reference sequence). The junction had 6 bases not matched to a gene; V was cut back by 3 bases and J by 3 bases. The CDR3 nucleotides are TGCAGTGCTAGGGTCTCGGGACTAGCGACAGATACGCAGTATTTT. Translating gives CSARVSGLATDTQYF.

The CDR3 nucleotides are TGCAGTGCGCCGACAGGATCCATCGGCGAGCAGTTCTTC. Translation: CSAPTGSIGEQFF. The rearrangement uses TRBV20-1 and TRBJ2-1; the D gene is possibly TRBD1 (6 bases). The CDR3 has 13 residues. Germline-derived CDR1 and CDR2 are DFQATT and SNEGSKA (reference sequence). With 6 bases removed from V and 10 bases from J, the gap between germline ends came to 19 bases.